This TCR beta chain is drawn from a study of Graves' ophthalmopathy and Graves' hyperthyroidism. PBMCs originated in more than 7.5 ml of fresh peripheral blood. This clonotype was counted only a few times. Amplifying from RNA transcripts, the study obtained TCR beta CDR3 regions. HTBI-primed RT-PCR formed the first round, and a multiplex PCR formed the second. TCRdb reanalysed the multiplex PCR reads using MiXCR and keeps one entry per CDR3 protein. This sample has about 340,000 distinct CDR3 sequences, with about 17% found just once. The CDR3 is made up of 14 amino acids. In germline, CDR1 is GTSNPN, CDR2 SVGIG (reference sequence). Trimming cost V 2 bases and J 5 bases, with 16 bases left between them.

This chain connects TRBV30 to TRBJ2-7; D remains unclear. This TCR derives from an adult man with Graves' ophthalmopathy. Sequenced sample: peripheral blood. In DNA, the CDR3 is TGTGCCTGGAGTAACTACGTCCGGTCAAACGAGCAGTACTTC. Amino acid sequence: CAWSNYVRSNEQYF.